The clone carrying this T cell receptor beta chain occurred a few times. Its specificity is unknown. Method: immunoSEQ multiplex PCR; TCRdb's copy keeps in-frame clones and lacks some. This table holds over 400,000 clones, 90% found once. Trimming removed 1 base from V and 6 bases from J, with 13 bases in between. This CDR3 comprises 15 residues. Germline CDR1 LNHNV, CDR2 YYDKDF (reference sequence). This entry is derived from a study of Ad26.COV2.S vaccination and SARS-CoV-2 variants. Overall study: The trial was COV1001 and the donor's arm was Ad26.COV2.S.

Treatment meaning: around 19 received Ad26.COV2.S at low or high dose, single or two shots; about 5 received placebo; per-sample allocation not given. Day 63 after the first injection of vaccine or placebo was the sampling time. Study findings and constraints: Non-spike TCR breadth showed similarity between vaccine and placebo recipients.

The TCR originated in a person between 18 and 60 years old who received the Ad26.COV2.S COVID-19 vaccine or a placebo. The sample consisted of peripheral blood, taken in a trial of Ad26.COV2.S vaccine versus placebo. The V and J genes are TRBV15 and TRBJ2-1; tentative D call: TRBD2 (5 bases). The CDR3 nucleotides are TGTGCCACCAGCAGAGGCCGGCTAGCCGGCAATGAGCAGTTCTTC. This translates into CATSRGRLAGNEQFF.